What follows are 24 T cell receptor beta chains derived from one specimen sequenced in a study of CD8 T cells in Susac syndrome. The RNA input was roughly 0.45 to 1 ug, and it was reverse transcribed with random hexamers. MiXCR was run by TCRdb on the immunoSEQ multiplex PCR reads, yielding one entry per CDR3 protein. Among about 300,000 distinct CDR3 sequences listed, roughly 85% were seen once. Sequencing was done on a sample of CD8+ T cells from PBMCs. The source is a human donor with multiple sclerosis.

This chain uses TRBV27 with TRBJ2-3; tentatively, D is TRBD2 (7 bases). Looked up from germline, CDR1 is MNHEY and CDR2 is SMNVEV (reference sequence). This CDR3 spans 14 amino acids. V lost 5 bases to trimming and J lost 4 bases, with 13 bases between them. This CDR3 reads CASSMEGGADTQYF. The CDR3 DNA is TGTGCCAGCAGTATGGAGGGGGGGGCAGATACGCAGTATTTT.

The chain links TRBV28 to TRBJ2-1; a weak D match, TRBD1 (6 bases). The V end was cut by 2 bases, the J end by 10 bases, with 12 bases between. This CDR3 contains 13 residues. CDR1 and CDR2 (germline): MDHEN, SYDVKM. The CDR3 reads CASSLTGQSEQFF. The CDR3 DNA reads TGTGCCAGCAGTTTAACAGGACAGAGCGAGCAGTTCTTC.

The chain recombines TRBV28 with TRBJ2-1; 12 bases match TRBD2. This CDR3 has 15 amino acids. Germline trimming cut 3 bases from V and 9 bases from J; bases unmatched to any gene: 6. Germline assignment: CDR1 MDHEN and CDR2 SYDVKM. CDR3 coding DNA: TGTGCCAGCAGTTTCTCGACTAGCGGGAGCGGTGAGCAGTTCTTC. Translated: CASSFSTSGSGEQFF.

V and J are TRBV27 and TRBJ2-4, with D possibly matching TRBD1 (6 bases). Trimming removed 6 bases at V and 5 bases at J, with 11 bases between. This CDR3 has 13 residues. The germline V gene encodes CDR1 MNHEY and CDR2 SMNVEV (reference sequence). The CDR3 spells CASSPTGQNIQYF. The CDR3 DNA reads TGTGCCAGCAGCCCGACAGGTCAAAACATTCAGTACTTC.

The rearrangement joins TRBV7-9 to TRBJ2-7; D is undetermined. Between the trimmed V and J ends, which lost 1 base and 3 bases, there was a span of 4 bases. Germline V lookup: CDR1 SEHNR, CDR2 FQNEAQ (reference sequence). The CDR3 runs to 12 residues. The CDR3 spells CASSLVVYEQYF. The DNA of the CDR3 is TGTGCCAGCAGCTTAGTGGTCTACGAGCAGTACTTC. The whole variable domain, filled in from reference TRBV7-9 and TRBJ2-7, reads DTGVSQNPRHKITKRGQNVTFRCDPISEHNRLYWYRQTLGQGPEFLTYFQNEAQLEKSRLLSDRFSAERPKGSFSTLEIQRTEQGDSAMYLCASSLVVYEQYFGPGTRLTVT.

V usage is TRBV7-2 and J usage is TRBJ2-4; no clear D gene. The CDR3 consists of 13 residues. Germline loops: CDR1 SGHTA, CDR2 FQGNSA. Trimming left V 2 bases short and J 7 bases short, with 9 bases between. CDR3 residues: CASSLSLVNIQYF. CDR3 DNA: TGTGCCAGCAGCTTATCCCTAGTCAACATTCAGTACTTC.

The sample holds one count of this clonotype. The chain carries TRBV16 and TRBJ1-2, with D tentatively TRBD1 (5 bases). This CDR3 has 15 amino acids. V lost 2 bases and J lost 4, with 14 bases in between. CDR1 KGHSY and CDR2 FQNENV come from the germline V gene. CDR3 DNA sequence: TGTGCCAGCAGCCAAATACACGACAGCGGCTATGGCTACACCTTC. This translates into CASSQIHDSGYGYTF. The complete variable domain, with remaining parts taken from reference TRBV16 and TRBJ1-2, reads GEEVAQTPKHLVRGEGQKAKLYCAPIKGHSYVFWYQQVLKNEFKFLISFQNENVFDETGMPKERFSAKCLPNSPCSLEIQATKLEDSAVYFCASSQIHDSGYGYTFGSGTRLTVV.

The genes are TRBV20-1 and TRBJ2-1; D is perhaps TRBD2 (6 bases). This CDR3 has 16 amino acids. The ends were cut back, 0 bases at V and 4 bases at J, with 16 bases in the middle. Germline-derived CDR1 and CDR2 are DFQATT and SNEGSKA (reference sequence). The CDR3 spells CSARDLSLARYNEQFF. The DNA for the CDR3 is TGCAGTGCTAGAGATCTCTCCCTAGCGCGTTACAATGAGCAGTTCTTC.

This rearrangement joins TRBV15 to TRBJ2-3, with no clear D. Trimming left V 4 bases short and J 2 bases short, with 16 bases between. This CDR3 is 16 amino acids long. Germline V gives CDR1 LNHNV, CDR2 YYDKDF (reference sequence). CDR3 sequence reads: CATSNRLGSNTDTQYF. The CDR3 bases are TGTGCCACCAGCAACCGTTTGGGCTCGAACACAGATACGCAGTATTTT.

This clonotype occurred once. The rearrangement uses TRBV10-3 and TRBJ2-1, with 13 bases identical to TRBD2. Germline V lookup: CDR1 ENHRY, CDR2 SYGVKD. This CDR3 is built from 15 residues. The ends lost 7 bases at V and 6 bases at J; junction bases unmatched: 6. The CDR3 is CAITRTSGGSNEQFF. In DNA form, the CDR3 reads TGTGCCATCACAAGGACTAGCGGGGGCTCCAATGAGCAGTTCTTC.

In nucleotides, the CDR3 is TGCAGCGTTGAAGCTTTAGACAGTGGAAATGAAAAACTGTTTTTT. Amino acids: CSVEALDSGNEKLFF. The rearrangement links TRBV29-1 to TRBJ1-4, with TRBD1 as a possible D gene (5 bases). Trimming removed 1 base at V and 5 bases at J, with 14 bases between. CDR1 SQVTM and CDR2 ANQGSEA come from the germline V gene. This CDR3 has 15 amino acids. Filled out from reference TRBV29-1 and TRBJ1-4, the complete variable domain reads SAVISQKPSRDICQRGTSLTIQCQVDSQVTMMFWYRQQPGQSLTLIATANQGSEATYESGFVIDKFPISRPNLTFSTLTVSNMSPEDSSIYLCSVEALDSGNEKLFFGSGTQLSVL.

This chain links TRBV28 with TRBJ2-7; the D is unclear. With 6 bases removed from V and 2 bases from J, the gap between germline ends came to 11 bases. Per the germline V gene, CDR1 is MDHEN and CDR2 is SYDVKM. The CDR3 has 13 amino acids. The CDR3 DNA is TGTGCCAGCAGCCTTTCTGATACCTACGAGCAGTACTTC. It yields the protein CASSLSDTYEQYF.

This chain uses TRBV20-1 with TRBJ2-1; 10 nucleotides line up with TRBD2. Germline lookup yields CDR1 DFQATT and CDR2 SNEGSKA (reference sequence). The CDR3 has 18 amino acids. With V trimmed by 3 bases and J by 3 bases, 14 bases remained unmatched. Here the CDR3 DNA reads TGCAGTGCTAGCCCCCGGGGGGAAGCGGGAGGGAACTACAATGAGCAGTTCTTC. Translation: CSASPRGEAGGNYNEQFF.

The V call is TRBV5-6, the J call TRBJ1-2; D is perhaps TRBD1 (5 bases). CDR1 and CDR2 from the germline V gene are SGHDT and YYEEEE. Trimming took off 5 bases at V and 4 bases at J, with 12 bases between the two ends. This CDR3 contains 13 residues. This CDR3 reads CASSTGTLYGYTF. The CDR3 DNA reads TGTGCCAGCAGTACCGGGACCCTCTATGGCTACACCTTC.

CDR3 residues: CAWSITDSGEPNWYF. DNA for the CDR3: TGTGCCTGGAGTATTACAGACAGTGGCGAGCCAAACTGGTACTTC. This chain links TRBV30 with TRBJ2-7; D possibly corresponds to TRBD1 (5 bases). Germline V CDR1 and CDR2: GTSNPN, SVGIG (reference sequence). The CDR3 runs 15 residues. Trimming stripped 2 bases from V and 12 bases from J, with 26 bases between.

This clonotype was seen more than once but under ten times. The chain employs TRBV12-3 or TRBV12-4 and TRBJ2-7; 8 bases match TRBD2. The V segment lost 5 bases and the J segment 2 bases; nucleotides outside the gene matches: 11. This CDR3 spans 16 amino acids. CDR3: CASSPGSGSAPYEQYF. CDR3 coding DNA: TGTGCCAGCAGTCCCGGAAGCGGGAGCGCGCCCTACGAGCAGTACTTC.

In nucleotides, the CDR3 is TGTGCCAGCAGTTACTGGACTAGCGGGTGGAAAAATGAGCAGTTCTTC. Its translation is CASSYWTSGWKNEQFF. The genes are TRBV6-2 or TRBV6-3 and TRBJ2-1; 11 bases match TRBD2. The CDR3 is 16 residues long. Losses at the gene ends were 1 base for V and 7 bases for J; bases not matched to a gene: 6. CDR1 and CDR2 (germline): MNHEY, SVGEGT.

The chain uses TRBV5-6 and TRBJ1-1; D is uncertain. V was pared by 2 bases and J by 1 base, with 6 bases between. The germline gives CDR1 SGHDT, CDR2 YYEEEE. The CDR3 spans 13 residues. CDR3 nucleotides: TGTGCCAGCAGCTTTGATTCGAACACTGAAGCTTTCTTT. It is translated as CASSFDSNTEAFF.

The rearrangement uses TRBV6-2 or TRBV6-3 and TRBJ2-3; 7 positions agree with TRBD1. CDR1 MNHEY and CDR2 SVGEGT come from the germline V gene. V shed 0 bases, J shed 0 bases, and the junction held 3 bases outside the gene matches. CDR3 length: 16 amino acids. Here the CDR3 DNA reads TGTGCCAGCAGTTACTCGGACAGGCTGAGCACAGATACGCAGTATTTT. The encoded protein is CASSYSDRLSTDTQYF.

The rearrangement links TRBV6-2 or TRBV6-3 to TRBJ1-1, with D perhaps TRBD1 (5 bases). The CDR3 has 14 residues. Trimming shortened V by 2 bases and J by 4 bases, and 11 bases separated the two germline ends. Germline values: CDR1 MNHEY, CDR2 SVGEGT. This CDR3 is CASSYTRGGTEAFF. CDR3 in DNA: TGTGCCAGCAGTTACACCCGGGGGGGCACTGAAGCTTTCTTT.

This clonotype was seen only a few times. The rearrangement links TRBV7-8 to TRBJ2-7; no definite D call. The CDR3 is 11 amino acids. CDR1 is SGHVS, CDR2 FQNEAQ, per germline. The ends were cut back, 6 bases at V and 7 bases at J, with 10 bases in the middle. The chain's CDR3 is CASRSRGEQYF. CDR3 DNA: TGTGCCAGCAGATCCCGCGGAGAGCAGTACTTC.

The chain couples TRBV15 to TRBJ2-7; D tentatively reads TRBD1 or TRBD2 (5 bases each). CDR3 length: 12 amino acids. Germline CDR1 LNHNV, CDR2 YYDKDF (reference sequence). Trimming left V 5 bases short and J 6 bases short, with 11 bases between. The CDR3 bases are TGTGCCACCAGCCGGGACCGGGGCGAGCAGTACTTC. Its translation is CATSRDRGEQYF.

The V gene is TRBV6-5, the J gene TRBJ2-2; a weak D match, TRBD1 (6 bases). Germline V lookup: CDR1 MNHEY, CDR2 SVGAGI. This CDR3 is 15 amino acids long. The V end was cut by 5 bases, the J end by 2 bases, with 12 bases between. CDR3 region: CASSPDSDNTGELFF. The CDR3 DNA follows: TGTGCCAGCAGTCCGGACAGCGATAACACCGGGGAGCTGTTTTTT.

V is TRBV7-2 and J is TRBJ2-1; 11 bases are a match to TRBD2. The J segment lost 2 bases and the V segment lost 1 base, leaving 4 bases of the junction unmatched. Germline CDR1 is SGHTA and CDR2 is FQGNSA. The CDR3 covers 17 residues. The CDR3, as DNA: TGTGCCAGCAGCTTAGTACTAGCGGGAGCGCCCTACAATGAGCAGTTCTTC. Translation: CASSLVLAGAPYNEQFF.